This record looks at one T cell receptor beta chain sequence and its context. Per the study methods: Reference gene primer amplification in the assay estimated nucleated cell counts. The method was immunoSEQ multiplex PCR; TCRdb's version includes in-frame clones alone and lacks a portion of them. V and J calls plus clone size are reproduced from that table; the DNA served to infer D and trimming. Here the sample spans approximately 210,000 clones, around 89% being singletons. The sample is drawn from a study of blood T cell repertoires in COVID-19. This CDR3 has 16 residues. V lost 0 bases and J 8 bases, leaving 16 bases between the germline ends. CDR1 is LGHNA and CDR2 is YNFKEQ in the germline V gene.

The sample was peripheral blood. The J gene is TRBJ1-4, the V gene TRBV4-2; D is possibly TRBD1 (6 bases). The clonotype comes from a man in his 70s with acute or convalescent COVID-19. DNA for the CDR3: TGTGCCAGCAGCCAAGATCTGGACAGTCGAGGGGAAAAACTGTTTTTT. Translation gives CASSQDLDSRGEKLFF.